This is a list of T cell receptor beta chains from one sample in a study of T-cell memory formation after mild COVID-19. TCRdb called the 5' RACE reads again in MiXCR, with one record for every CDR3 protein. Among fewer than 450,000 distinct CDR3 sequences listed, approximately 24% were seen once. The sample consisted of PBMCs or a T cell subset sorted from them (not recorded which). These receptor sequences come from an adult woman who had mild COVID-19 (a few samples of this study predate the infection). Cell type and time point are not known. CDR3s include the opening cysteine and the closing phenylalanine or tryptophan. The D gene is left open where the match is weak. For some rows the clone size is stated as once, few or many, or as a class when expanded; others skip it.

CDR3 DNA: TGTGCCACCAGTGAGGGACAGGCGGGGGAGCAGTTCTTC; CDR3 protein: CATSEGQAGEQFF; V gene: TRBV24-1; D gene: TRBD1; clone size: -; J gene: TRBJ2-1
CDR3 DNA: TGTGCCAGCAGCCCCCAGTGGGCCGAGGAGACCCAGTACTTC; CDR3 protein: CASSPQWAEETQYF; V gene: TRBV7-2; D gene: -; clone size: -; J gene: TRBJ2-5
CDR3 DNA: TGCGCCAGCAGCTTGGACGGGAAGACAGGCAGTGAGTACTTC; CDR3 protein: CASSLDGKTGSEYF; V gene: TRBV5-1; D gene: -; clone size: few; J gene: TRBJ2-7
CDR3 DNA: TGTGCCAGCAGCGAGATGGATTCCACCTACGAGCAGTACTTC; CDR3 protein: CASSEMDSTYEQYF; V gene: TRBV9; D gene: -; clone size: -; J gene: TRBJ2-7
CDR3 DNA: TGCAGTGCTAGCAGTTACAGGGGGGACTATGGCTACACCTTC; CDR3 protein: CSASSYRGDYGYTF; V gene: TRBV20-1; D gene: TRBD1; clone size: -; J gene: TRBJ1-2
CDR3 DNA: TGCGCCAGCAGCTTCTCTAGCGGGGGGCCGTACAATGAGCAGTTCTTC; CDR3 protein: CASSFSSGGPYNEQFF; V gene: TRBV5-1; D gene: TRBD2; clone size: many; J gene: TRBJ2-1
CDR3 DNA: TGCGCCAGCAGCCCTACACAGATTCCCTACGAGCAGTACTTC; CDR3 protein: CASSPTQIPYEQYF; V gene: TRBV5-1; D gene: -; clone size: -; J gene: TRBJ2-7
CDR3 DNA: TGTGCCAGCAGCTTAGCGCGAGGAGGCTGGACCTACAATGAGCAGTTCTTC; CDR3 protein: CASSLARGGWTYNEQFF; V gene: TRBV7-2; D gene: -; clone size: few; J gene: TRBJ2-1
CDR3 DNA: TGTGCCACCAGTGATTCCGGGACGAGCTCCTACGAGCAGTACTTC; CDR3 protein: CATSDSGTSSYEQYF; V gene: TRBV24-1; D gene: -; clone size: few; J gene: TRBJ2-7
CDR3 DNA: TGTGCCAGCAGCCGCCCCACTAGCGGTGGAAACACCGGGGAGCTGTTTTTT; CDR3 protein: CASSRPTSGGNTGELFF; V gene: TRBV3-1; D gene: TRBD2; clone size: -; J gene: TRBJ2-2
CDR3 DNA: TGTGCCACCAGGGCGGGCCACACAGATACGCAGTATTTT; CDR3 protein: CATRAGHTDTQYF; V gene: TRBV24-1; D gene: -; clone size: -; J gene: TRBJ2-3
CDR3 DNA: TGCGCCAGCAGCCAAGAATCAGCGGGGATGGTCATTTCCGGGGAGCTGTTTTTT; CDR3 protein: CASSQESAGMVISGELFF; V gene: TRBV4-1; D gene: TRBD2; clone size: few; J gene: TRBJ2-2
CDR3 DNA: TGTGCCAGCAGTGTTCCCGGGGGGGGCTACACTGAAGCTTTCTTT; CDR3 protein: CASSVPGGGYTEAFF; V gene: TRBV28; D gene: -; clone size: -; J gene: TRBJ1-1
CDR3 DNA: TGTGCCAGCACGGCCCTCAACAATGAGCAGTTCTTC; CDR3 protein: CASTALNNEQFF; V gene: TRBV12-3/TRBV12-4; D gene: -; clone size: many; J gene: TRBJ2-1
CDR3 DNA: TGTGCCAGCAGTAAGGGGTATGGCTACACCTTC; CDR3 protein: CASSKGYGYTF; V gene: TRBV27; D gene: -; clone size: -; J gene: TRBJ1-2
CDR3 DNA: TGTGCCAGCAGCTTCATCCAGAAGCAGGCCGAGCAGTACTTC; CDR3 protein: CASSFIQKQAEQYF; V gene: TRBV11-2; D gene: -; clone size: -; J gene: TRBJ2-7
CDR3 DNA: TGCAGTGCTAGAGATGCCTCCAGGGGACGGATCTCTGGGGCCAACGTCCTGACTTTC; CDR3 protein: CSARDASRGRISGANVLTF; V gene: TRBV20-1; D gene: -; clone size: -; J gene: TRBJ2-6
CDR3 DNA: TGTGCCAGCAGCCGGGACTCGTTCTACAATGAGCAGTTCTTC; CDR3 protein: CASSRDSFYNEQFF; V gene: TRBV14; D gene: -; clone size: -; J gene: TRBJ2-1
CDR3 DNA: TGTGCCAGCAAACCGGGGCCGGATGGCTACACCTTC; CDR3 protein: CASKPGPDGYTF; V gene: TRBV6-6; D gene: -; clone size: few; J gene: TRBJ1-2
CDR3 DNA: TGCGCCAGCAGCCAAGGCCGGGCTAGAGGCACAGATACGCAGTATTTT; CDR3 protein: CASSQGRARGTDTQYF; V gene: TRBV4-1; D gene: -; clone size: -; J gene: TRBJ2-3
CDR3 DNA: TGCGCCAGCAGCTCCGGGACTAGTCCTAGCACAGATACGCAGTATTTT; CDR3 protein: CASSSGTSPSTDTQYF; V gene: TRBV5-1; D gene: TRBD2; clone size: few; J gene: TRBJ2-3
CDR3 DNA: TGTGCCACCGGAGGAAGGTATAGCTCCTACGAGCAGTACTTC; CDR3 protein: CATGGRYSSYEQYF; V gene: TRBV7-9; D gene: -; clone size: -; J gene: TRBJ2-7
CDR3 DNA: TGTGCCAGCAGTTTTTATCAGCTTGAAGCTTTCTTT; CDR3 protein: CASSFYQLEAFF; V gene: TRBV12-3/TRBV12-4; D gene: -; clone size: few; J gene: TRBJ1-1
CDR3 DNA: TGTGCCAGCAGCTTCGTTCGGGAAAGCTCCTACAATGAGCAGTTCTTC; CDR3 protein: CASSFVRESSYNEQFF; V gene: TRBV5-6; D gene: -; clone size: -; J gene: TRBJ2-1
CDR3 DNA: TGTGCCAGCAATCCGGGACAGGGTCATCAGCCCCAGCATTTT; CDR3 protein: CASNPGQGHQPQHF; V gene: TRBV2; D gene: TRBD1; clone size: -; J gene: TRBJ1-5
CDR3 DNA: TGTGCCAGCAAGCCAAGGGGGGGTACAGATACGCAGTATTTT; CDR3 protein: CASKPRGGTDTQYF; V gene: TRBV6-1; D gene: -; clone size: -; J gene: TRBJ2-3
CDR3 DNA: TGTGCCAGCAGCCCTTTGGTTGGCTCCGGGGAGCTGTTTTTT; CDR3 protein: CASSPLVGSGELFF; V gene: TRBV7-2; D gene: -; clone size: -; J gene: TRBJ2-2
CDR3 DNA: TGTGCCAGCAGCCAAGGACAGAGACTAGCGGACCAAGAGACCCAGTACTTC; CDR3 protein: CASSQGQRLADQETQYF; V gene: TRBV4-2; D gene: TRBD2; clone size: many; J gene: TRBJ2-5
CDR3 DNA: TGTGCCATCAGACCTTTTGGGACAGATACGCAGTATTTT; CDR3 protein: CAIRPFGTDTQYF; V gene: TRBV10-3; D gene: -; clone size: few; J gene: TRBJ2-3
CDR3 DNA: TGTGCCAGCAGCTTAGACGAATCCTACGAGCAGTACTTC; CDR3 protein: CASSLDESYEQYF; V gene: TRBV7-9; D gene: -; clone size: few; J gene: TRBJ2-7
CDR3 DNA: TGCAGCGTGGCCGGGGCCTTCCAAGAGACCCAGTACTTC; CDR3 protein: CSVAGAFQETQYF; V gene: TRBV29-1; D gene: -; clone size: -; J gene: TRBJ2-5
CDR3 DNA: TGTGCCACCAGTGACAACGGGACTAGCGGAGGAAGCACAGATACGCAGTATTTT; CDR3 protein: CATSDNGTSGGSTDTQYF; V gene: TRBV24-1; D gene: TRBD2; clone size: -; J gene: TRBJ2-3
CDR3 DNA: TGTGCCAGCAGTGGGGGCCCCGGGGGGCGCGAGCAGTACTTC; CDR3 protein: CASSGGPGGREQYF; V gene: TRBV25-1; D gene: -; clone size: -; J gene: TRBJ2-7
CDR3 DNA: TGTGCCAGCAGCTTACGCCCTGGTGAGCAGTACTTC; CDR3 protein: CASSLRPGEQYF; V gene: TRBV13; D gene: -; clone size: few; J gene: TRBJ2-7
CDR3 DNA: TGTGCCAGCAGCGTATCGACAGGGATGGGGGATACGCAGTATTTT; CDR3 protein: CASSVSTGMGDTQYF; V gene: TRBV9; D gene: TRBD1; clone size: few; J gene: TRBJ2-3
CDR3 DNA: TGTGCCAGCAGCCGCCCGCGAGGCCGCCCAAATTCACCCCTCCACTTT; CDR3 protein: CASSRPRGRPNSPLHF; V gene: TRBV6-5; D gene: -; clone size: many; J gene: TRBJ1-6
CDR3 DNA: TGCGCCAGCAGCCAAGATCTTCGCTACAATGAGCAGTTCTTC; CDR3 protein: CASSQDLRYNEQFF; V gene: TRBV4-3; D gene: -; clone size: many; J gene: TRBJ2-1
CDR3 DNA: TGTGCCAGCAGCTTATTGTTTGGGGTTGGCGCTGAAGCTTTCTTT; CDR3 protein: CASSLLFGVGAEAFF; V gene: TRBV7-3; D gene: -; clone size: few; J gene: TRBJ1-1
CDR3 DNA: TGTGCCAGCCAACCGACGGGCGCGCCCCAAGAGACCCAGTACTTC; CDR3 protein: CASQPTGAPQETQYF; V gene: TRBV2; D gene: -; clone size: few; J gene: TRBJ2-5
CDR3 DNA: TGCGCCAGCAGCCAAAACCTGGGGGATGGCTACACCTTC; CDR3 protein: CASSQNLGDGYTF; V gene: TRBV4-1; D gene: -; clone size: -; J gene: TRBJ1-2
CDR3 DNA: TGCGCCAGCAGCTACTACGGACAGGCTCCTGAAGCTTTCTTT; CDR3 protein: CASSYYGQAPEAFF; V gene: TRBV5-1; D gene: TRBD1; clone size: -; J gene: TRBJ1-1
CDR3 DNA: TGTGCCAGCAGTGACCACAGGGGCCACACTGAAGCTTTCTTT; CDR3 protein: CASSDHRGHTEAFF; V gene: TRBV6-1; D gene: TRBD1; clone size: -; J gene: TRBJ1-1
CDR3 DNA: TGCAGTGCTAGAGCAAGCGGCTCCTACAATGAGCAGTTCTTC; CDR3 protein: CSARASGSYNEQFF; V gene: TRBV20-1; D gene: -; clone size: few; J gene: TRBJ2-1
CDR3 DNA: TGTGCCAGCTCACCACCGCCAGGGACGATCAGCAATTCACCCCTCCACTTT; CDR3 protein: CASSPPPGTISNSPLHF; V gene: TRBV18; D gene: -; clone size: few; J gene: TRBJ1-6
CDR3 DNA: TGTGCCAGCACCACCCAGGGTAATAGAGGCGGCTACACCTTC; CDR3 protein: CASTTQGNRGGYTF; V gene: TRBV5-5; D gene: -; clone size: few; J gene: TRBJ1-2
CDR3 DNA: TGTGCCAGCAAGACAGCTAGCACCTACGAGCAGTACTTC; CDR3 protein: CASKTASTYEQYF; V gene: TRBV6-1; D gene: -; clone size: once; J gene: TRBJ2-7
CDR3 DNA: TGCAGCGTTGAAAAAGGGGTCGGGGACTACAATGAGCAGTTCTTC; CDR3 protein: CSVEKGVGDYNEQFF; V gene: TRBV29-1; D gene: -; clone size: -; J gene: TRBJ2-1
CDR3 DNA: TGTGCCAGCAGTTCTATCGATCAGGCGGCAGATACGCAGTATTTT; CDR3 protein: CASSSIDQAADTQYF; V gene: TRBV27; D gene: -; clone size: -; J gene: TRBJ2-3
CDR3 DNA: TGTGCCATCAATCCAGGGAACCGGGGACAGCCCCAGCATTTT; CDR3 protein: CAINPGNRGQPQHF; V gene: TRBV10-3; D gene: -; clone size: -; J gene: TRBJ1-5
CDR3 DNA: TGTGCCAGTACCGGGACAGGGACAGCGTATAGCAATCAGCCCCAGCATTTT; CDR3 protein: CASTGTGTAYSNQPQHF; V gene: TRBV19; D gene: TRBD1; clone size: -; J gene: TRBJ1-5
CDR3 DNA: TGTGCCAGCAGCTCCGGAGGGACAGGGGGCTACGAGCAGTACTTC; CDR3 protein: CASSSGGTGGYEQYF; V gene: TRBV6-2/TRBV6-3; D gene: TRBD1; clone size: few; J gene: TRBJ2-7
CDR3 DNA: TGTGCCAGCAGCGTTGGTGACGGGGCCGGCCGAAACACCATATATTTT; CDR3 protein: CASSVGDGAGRNTIYF; V gene: TRBV9; D gene: -; clone size: -; J gene: TRBJ1-3
CDR3 DNA: TGTGCCAGCAGTGAAGCACCCCCACCTGAAAAACTGTTTTTT; CDR3 protein: CASSEAPPPEKLFF; V gene: TRBV2; D gene: -; clone size: -; J gene: TRBJ1-4
CDR3 DNA: TGTGCCAGCAGTGAGGGAGGACAGGACTACAATGAGCAGTTCTTC; CDR3 protein: CASSEGGQDYNEQFF; V gene: TRBV25-1; D gene: -; clone size: many; J gene: TRBJ2-1
CDR3 DNA: TGTGCCAGCGGGGGGAGCTCCTACGAGCAGTACTTC; CDR3 protein: CASGGSSYEQYF; V gene: TRBV6-5; D gene: -; clone size: few; J gene: TRBJ2-7
CDR3 DNA: TGTGCCTGGCGGACAGTTGGAACTGAAGCTTTCTTT; CDR3 protein: CAWRTVGTEAFF; V gene: TRBV30; D gene: -; clone size: -; J gene: TRBJ1-1
CDR3 DNA: TGTGCCAGCAGCTTAGCGGGGGGGCTTGGGGAGACCCAGTACTTC; CDR3 protein: CASSLAGGLGETQYF; V gene: TRBV7-2; D gene: -; clone size: few; J gene: TRBJ2-5
CDR3 DNA: TGCGCCAGCTTCTGGGGCACTGAAGCTTTCTTT; CDR3 protein: CASFWGTEAFF; V gene: TRBV4-1; D gene: -; clone size: -; J gene: TRBJ1-1